The 8 T cell receptor beta chains below come from one sample, sequenced in a study of CD8 T cells in Susac syndrome. Random hexamers primed reverse transcription of about 0.45 to 1 ug RNA. TCRdb itself ran the immunoSEQ multiplex PCR reads through MiXCR, one entry per CDR3 protein. The sample yields roughly 180,000 distinct CDR3 sequences, over 85% seen once. The sample consisted of CD4+ T cells from PBMCs. Receptors were obtained from a human donor with multiple sclerosis.

The chain joins TRBV7-2 to TRBJ2-7; D may be TRBD2 (6 bases). This CDR3 is 12 amino acids long. Per the germline V gene, CDR1 is SGHTA and CDR2 is FQGNSA. Trimming shortened V by 4 bases and J by 7 bases, and 11 bases separated the two germline ends. CDR3: CASSYPAGEQYF. The CDR3 nucleotides are TGTGCCAGCAGCTACCCGGCGGGGGAGCAGTACTTC.

The chain employs TRBV7-2 and TRBJ1-1, with a tentative D call TRBD1 (5 bases). Germline V gives CDR1 SGHTA, CDR2 FQGNSA. CDR3 length: 15 amino acids. With 2 bases removed from V and 0 bases from J, the gap between germline ends came to 10 bases. DNA of the CDR3: TGTGCCAGCAGCTTATGGGGGGGGATGAACACTGAAGCTTTCTTT. It encodes CASSLWGGMNTEAFF. The variable domain in full, with the rest retrieved from reference TRBV7-2 and TRBJ1-1, is GAGVSQSPSNKVTEKGKDVELRCDPISGHTALYWYRQSLGQGLEFLIYFQGNSAPDKSGLPSDRFSAERTGGSVSTLTIQRTQQEDSAVYLCASSLWGGMNTEAFFGQGTRLTVV.

The genes are TRBV5-1 and TRBJ2-2; D unclear. CDR1 SGHRS and CDR2 YFSETQ come from the germline V gene. Deletions cut 1 base from V and 3 bases from J, with 4 bases between. The CDR3 consists of 13 residues. Written as DNA, the CDR3 is TGCGCCAGCAGCTTGACAGACACCGGGGAGCTGTTTTTT. This codes for CASSLTDTGELFF.

The chain couples TRBV4-1 to TRBJ1-1; possible D gene TRBD1, 5 bases. This CDR3 contains 15 residues. V was trimmed by 3 bases and J by 4 bases, leaving 15 bases between them. The germline CDR1 and CDR2 sequences are MGHRA and YSYEKL. The CDR3 here is CASSHPWGGSTEAFF. DNA of the CDR3: TGCGCCAGCAGCCATCCTTGGGGGGGGAGCACTGAAGCTTTCTTT.

The gene calls are TRBV18 and TRBJ1-3, with 7 bases that match TRBD1. Germline V gives CDR1 KGHSH, CDR2 LQKENI. After removal of 3 bases from V and 0 bases from J, the junction contained 5 bases not matched to a gene. This CDR3 has 16 amino acids. The CDR3 DNA reads as TGTGCCAGCTCACCGCGGGGGACAGTCTCTGGAAACACCATATATTTT. Protein sequence: CASSPRGTVSGNTIYF. The complete variable domain, with remaining parts taken from reference TRBV18 and TRBJ1-3, reads NAGVMQNPRHLVRRRGQEARLRCSPMKGHSHVYWYRQLPEEGLKFMVYLQKENIIDESGMPKERFSAEFPKEGPSILRIQQVVRGDSAAYFCASSPRGTVSGNTIYFGEGSWLTVV.

The genes are TRBV2 and TRBJ1-5, with D unresolved. This CDR3 contains 14 residues. V was pared by 8 bases and J by 4 bases, with 15 bases between. Germline CDR1 is SNHLY and CDR2 is FYNNEI. The CDR3 DNA is TGTGCCAGCTGGACCCCCCGGGGAAATCAGCCCCAGCATTTT. Its protein product is CASWTPRGNQPQHF.

The chain uses TRBV28 and TRBJ1-1; 7 positions match TRBD1. Unmatched junction bases numbered 2, after V lost 2 bases and J lost 2 bases. Germline loops: CDR1 MDHEN, CDR2 SYDVKM. This CDR3 has 14 amino acids. The CDR3 region is CASSLGDRNTEAFF. The CDR3 DNA follows: TGTGCCAGCAGTTTAGGGGACAGAAACACTGAAGCTTTCTTT.

The V call is TRBV24-1, the J call TRBJ1-2, with D possibly TRBD1 on 5 matching bases. Trimming removed 4 bases from V and 4 bases from J, with 18 bases in between. Germline V gene lookup returns CDR1 KGHDR and CDR2 SFDVKD. CDR3 length equals 16 residues. CDR3 in DNA: TGTGCCACCAGTGACCCCAGTAGGGGCGGATCCTATGGCTACACCTTC. Translation gives CATSDPSRGGSYGYTF.